The 2 T cell receptor beta chains below were found in one sample sequenced in a study of T cell repertoires in cytomegalovirus infection. TCRdb reprocessed the reads with MiXCR, giving one entry per CDR3 protein. The sample shows around 530,000 distinct CDR3 sequences, about 30% of them seen only once. Source material: PBMCs. These receptors were collected from a human donor in good health (CMV status not recorded). Some clones in this sample may be carry-over from other donors' samples.

The chain combines TRBV19 with TRBJ2-2; D remains ambiguous. CDR1 LNHDA and CDR2 SQIVND come from the germline V gene (reference sequence). This CDR3 is built from 14 residues. Trimming took 1 base from V and 8 from J, leaving 11 bases between them. The CDR3 sequence is CASSIGAETGELFF. DNA for the CDR3: TGTGCCAGTAGTATAGGTGCAGAAACAGGGGAGCTGTTTTTT.

The rearrangement links TRBV6-8 to TRBJ1-1; D not certain. Germline V gives CDR1 MNHGY, CDR2 SAAAGT. The CDR3 contains 13 residues. The V and J ends lost 7 bases and 1 base respectively, with 10 bases between them. The DNA of the CDR3 is TGTGCCAGCAATTCCTACAGGAACACTGAAGCTTTCTTT. Translating it yields CASNSYRNTEAFF.